These 23 T cell receptor beta chains were sequenced from one sample in a study of blood T cells in healthy people across ages. Together with a sample-barcoded 5' primer, a J-beta primer mix was included in a second PCR lasting roughly 6 to 12 cycles. TCRdb passed the 5' RACE reads through MiXCR, listing each CDR3 protein once. Here the sample spans roughly 1.5 million distinct CDR3 sequences, about 45% being singletons. Sequenced material: blood. Every receptor here comes from a woman between 18 and 30 years old in good health.

The CDR3 region has the DNA TGCGCCAGCAGCCAAGACCGCCGGTGGGAAGAGACCCAGTACTTC. This sequence encodes CASSQDRRWEETQYF. J is TRBJ2-5 and V is TRBV4-3; D not certain. CDR3 length: 15 residues. The germline V and J ends were trimmed by 0 bases and 3 bases, with 11 bases remaining between them. From germline, CDR1 is LGHNA and CDR2 YSLEER.

This clonotype was seen a handful of times. The chain couples TRBV27 to TRBJ2-5, with D possibly TRBD1 on 6 matching bases. The length of the CDR3 is 14 residues. The germline V gene has CDR1 MNHEY and CDR2 SMNVEV (reference sequence). Deletions cut 5 bases from V and 1 base from J, with 11 bases between. The CDR3 DNA reads TGTGCCAGCAGTACAACAGGGACCCAAGAGACCCAGTACTTC. Its translation is CASSTTGTQETQYF.

This clonotype was detected only a few times. This chain links TRBV6-5 with TRBJ2-7; D call uncertain. The CDR3 covers 13 residues. Between the trimmed V and J ends, which lost 2 bases and 7 bases, there was a span of 12 bases. CDR1 is MNHEY, CDR2 SVGAGI, per germline. In DNA, the CDR3 is TGTGCCAGCAGTTACGGGCCTCAGTGGGAGCAGTACTTC. This encodes CASSYGPQWEQYF.

The chain links TRBV9 to TRBJ2-1; no clear D gene. This CDR3 is 16 amino acids long. Trimming pared 1 base from V and 7 bases from J, leaving 18 bases between. CDR1 SGDLS and CDR2 YYNGEE come from the germline V gene. CDR3 nucleotides: TGTGCCAGCAGCGTACGACGAGTACCAGCCCAGAATGAGCAGTTCTTC. This codes for CASSVRRVPAQNEQFF.

V gene TRBV4-1 combines with J gene TRBJ2-7; D unresolved. CDR3 length: 13 amino acids. V shed 1 base and J shed 8 bases, with 12 bases lying between them. Germline V gives CDR1 MGHRA, CDR2 YSYEKL. The CDR3: CASSQVAPSKQYF. DNA of the CDR3: TGCGCCAGCAGCCAAGTTGCTCCCAGCAAGCAGTACTTC.

The J gene is TRBJ2-1, the V gene TRBV20-1, with D unclear. The CDR3 is 15 residues long. Trimming pared 0 bases from V and 3 bases from J, leaving 12 bases between. Germline V lookup: CDR1 DFQATT, CDR2 SNEGSKA (reference sequence). For the CDR3, the DNA is TGCAGTGCTAGAGACTGGGGTCGCAGCTACAATGAGCAGTTCTTC. The encoded protein is CSARDWGRSYNEQFF.

The CDR3 DNA is TGTGCCCTCAGGGACACACTAGAGACCCAGTACTTC. As protein: CALRDTLETQYF. V gene TRBV30 combines with J gene TRBJ2-5; D perhaps matches TRBD1 (6 bases). The CDR3 totals 12 residues. The ends were cut back, 8 bases at V and 4 bases at J, with 14 bases in the middle. CDR1 is GTSNPN and CDR2 is SVGIG in the germline V gene (reference sequence).

V is TRBV4-3 and J is TRBJ2-1; D remains ambiguous. The CDR3 extends over 14 amino acids. Germline CDR1 reads LGHNA; CDR2 reads YSLEER. Between the trimmed V and J ends, which lost 0 bases and 3 bases, there was a span of 6 bases. CDR3 loop: CASSQDENYNEQFF. The CDR3 DNA reads TGCGCCAGCAGCCAAGATGAGAACTACAATGAGCAGTTCTTC.

In its sample, this clonotype was seen a few times. The chain employs TRBV6-5 and TRBJ2-3; D tentatively fits TRBD1 or TRBD2 (6 bases each). CDR1 is MNHEY, CDR2 SVGAGI, per germline. The CDR3 covers 14 residues. Trimming stripped 8 bases from V and 1 base from J, with 13 bases between. CDR3 loop: CASGLYRGTDTQYF. In nucleotides, the CDR3 is TGTGCCAGCGGACTATACAGGGGCACAGATACGCAGTATTTT.

In its sample, this clonotype was seen a few times. The CDR3 loop reads CASSLVGTGFSEKLFF. In DNA, the CDR3 is TGTGCCAGCAGCTTAGTGGGGACAGGGTTTAGTGAAAAACTGTTTTTT. J is TRBJ1-4 and V is TRBV7-2; 9 bases align to TRBD1. The V and J ends lost 1 base and 7 bases, in that order; junction bases with no gene match: 7. CDR3 length equals 16 residues. The germline V gene encodes CDR1 SGHTA and CDR2 FQGNSA.

Only a few counts were recorded for this clonotype. The chain is built from TRBV29-1 and TRBJ1-2; D gene ambiguous. Germline V gives CDR1 SQVTM, CDR2 ANQGSEA. Trimming removed 3 bases from V and 6 bases from J, with 14 bases in between. The CDR3 spans 13 residues. Here the CDR3 DNA reads TGCAGCGTTGAGAACAGCTTTTTTGATGGCTACACCTTC. Amino acids: CSVENSFFDGYTF.

This chain uses TRBV2 with TRBJ2-3; 7 nucleotides match TRBD1. This CDR3 has 14 amino acids. Trimming at V came to 2 bases and at J to 1 base, leaving 0 bases not matched to a gene. The germline CDR1 and CDR2 sequences are SNHLY and FYNNEI. CDR3 in DNA: TGTGCCAGCAGTGAACAGGGGGGCACAGATACGCAGTATTTT. Its protein is CASSEQGGTDTQYF.

A word on this clonotype: This clone may be a read error of a much larger clone one base away. The V call is TRBV14, the J call TRBJ1-2; weak D call: TRBD1 (5 bases). V was pared by 3 bases and J by 4 bases, with 9 bases between. The CDR3 length is 13 residues. Per the germline V gene, CDR1 is SGHDN and CDR2 is FVKESK. CDR3 in DNA: TGTGCCAGCAGCCAGGGACTCGGCTATGGCTACACCTTC. Residues: CASSQGLGYGYTF.

The genes are TRBV20-1 and TRBJ2-3, with no clear D. Germline loops: CDR1 DFQATT, CDR2 SNEGSKA (reference sequence). The CDR3 extends over 13 amino acids. Trimming stripped 3 bases from V and 0 bases from J, with 7 bases between. This CDR3 is CSAREISTDTQYF. CDR3 nucleotide sequence: TGCAGTGCTAGGGAGATTAGCACAGATACGCAGTATTTT.

This clonotype occurred a few times. The chain couples TRBV20-1 to TRBJ1-5; D unresolved. The V end was cut by 6 bases, the J end by 0 bases, with 18 bases between. The germline V gene has CDR1 DFQATT and CDR2 SNEGSKA (reference sequence). This CDR3 has 16 amino acids. In DNA, the CDR3 is TGCAGTGCCTCCCCAAGGTGGCACCTTAGCAATCAGCCCCAGCATTTT. Protein product: CSASPRWHLSNQPQHF.

This clonotype was found a few times. An end of the junction does not agree with germline; a read error may underlie this. This chain joins TRBV10-3 and TRBJ1-5; D is unclear. This CDR3 contains 14 residues. Germline-derived CDR1 and CDR2 are ENHRY and SYGVKD. CDR3 nucleotides: TGTGCCAGCAGTCGCCTTTATAGCAATCAGCCCCAGCATTTT. This codes for CASSRLYSNQPQHF.

As concerns this clonotype: This may be a read error, as it is one base from a much larger clone. CDR3 region: CAISQSSGRSSYNEQFF. The CDR3 DNA reads as TGTGCCATCAGCCAATCCAGCGGGAGGAGCTCCTACAATGAGCAGTTCTTC. This chain connects TRBV4-2 to TRBJ2-1, with 9 bases fitting TRBD2. The CDR3 extends over 17 amino acids. Germline V gene sequence: CDR1 LGHNA, CDR2 YNFKEQ.

This clonotype was seen a single time. The CDR3 is CAIGAGETQYF. CDR3 DNA: TGTGCCATCGGGGCGGGGGAGACCCAGTACTTC. V is TRBV10-3 and J is TRBJ2-5; D may be TRBD2 (6 bases). V was pared by 8 bases and J by 5 bases, with 9 bases between. Germline V gene sequence: CDR1 ENHRY, CDR2 SYGVKD. CDR3 length: 11 amino acids.

This clonotype was detected a few times. The chain uses TRBV20-1 and TRBJ1-4; D gene ambiguous. Looked up from germline, CDR1 is DFQATT and CDR2 is SNEGSKA (reference sequence). V lost 6 bases, J lost 7 bases, and 12 bases lay in between. This CDR3 comprises 12 residues. CDR3 bases: TGCAGTGCGCTATGGACCGGTGAAAAACTGTTTTTT. Protein: CSALWTGEKLFF.

The rearrangement joins TRBV7-2 to TRBJ1-4; D not certain. The CDR3 is 15 amino acids. The V end lost 1 base, the J end lost 1 base, and 7 bases lay between the germline ends. In germline, CDR1 is SGHTA, CDR2 FQGNSA. The CDR3 reads CASSLVRQTNEKLFF. Here the CDR3 DNA reads TGTGCCAGCAGCTTAGTCCGGCAAACTAATGAAAAACTGTTTTTT.

There are a few counts of this clonotype. V and J are TRBV27 and TRBJ2-5; D uncertain. Matching the DNA end better, TRBJ2-7 makes the J call doubtful. Germline assignment: CDR1 MNHEY and CDR2 SMNVEV (reference sequence). This CDR3 has 15 residues. This CDR3 is CASSFVERPRYEQYF. CDR3 nucleotide sequence: TGTGCCAGCAGTTTCGTCGAGCGACCCCGGTACGAGCAGTACTTC.

This clonotype has more than one count but fewer than ten. This chain joins TRBV7-9 and TRBJ2-1; 9 bases map to TRBD2. The CDR3 sequence is 15 residues long. Germline CDR1 reads SEHNR; CDR2 reads FQNEAQ (reference sequence). V was pared by 3 bases and J by 3 bases, with 3 bases of the junction left unmatched. CDR3 coding DNA: TGTGCCAGCAGCTTTAGCGGGGGACACTACAATGAGCAGTTCTTC. Translated, it gives CASSFSGGHYNEQFF.

V gene TRBV7-2 combines with J gene TRBJ1-1; weak D call: TRBD1 (5 bases). Germline CDR1 reads SGHTA; CDR2 reads FQGNSA. Between the trimmed V and J ends, which lost 1 base and 4 bases, there was a span of 13 bases. The CDR3 runs 15 residues. CDR3 sequence reads: CASSLGGGLGTEAFF. CDR3 in DNA: TGTGCCAGCAGCTTAGGCGGGGGTCTGGGCACTGAAGCTTTCTTT.